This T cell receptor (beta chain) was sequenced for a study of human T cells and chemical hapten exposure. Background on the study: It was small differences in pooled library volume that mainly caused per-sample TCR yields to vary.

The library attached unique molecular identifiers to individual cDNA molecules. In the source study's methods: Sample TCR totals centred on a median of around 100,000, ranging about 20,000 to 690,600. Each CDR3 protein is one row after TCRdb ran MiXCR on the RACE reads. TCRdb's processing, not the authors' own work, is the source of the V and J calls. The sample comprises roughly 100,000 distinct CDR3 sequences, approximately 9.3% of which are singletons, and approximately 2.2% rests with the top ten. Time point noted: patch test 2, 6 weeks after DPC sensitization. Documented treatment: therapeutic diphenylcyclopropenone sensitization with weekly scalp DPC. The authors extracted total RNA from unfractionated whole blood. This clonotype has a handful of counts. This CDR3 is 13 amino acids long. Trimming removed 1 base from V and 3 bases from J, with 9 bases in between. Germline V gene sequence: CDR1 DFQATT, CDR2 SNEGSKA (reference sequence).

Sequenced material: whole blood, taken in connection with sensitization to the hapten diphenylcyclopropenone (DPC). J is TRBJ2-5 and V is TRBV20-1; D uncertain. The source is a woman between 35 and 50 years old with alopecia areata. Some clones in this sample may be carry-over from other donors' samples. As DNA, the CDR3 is TGCAGTGCTAGAGCCCCACCAGAAGAGACCCAGTACTTC. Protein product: CSARAPPEETQYF.